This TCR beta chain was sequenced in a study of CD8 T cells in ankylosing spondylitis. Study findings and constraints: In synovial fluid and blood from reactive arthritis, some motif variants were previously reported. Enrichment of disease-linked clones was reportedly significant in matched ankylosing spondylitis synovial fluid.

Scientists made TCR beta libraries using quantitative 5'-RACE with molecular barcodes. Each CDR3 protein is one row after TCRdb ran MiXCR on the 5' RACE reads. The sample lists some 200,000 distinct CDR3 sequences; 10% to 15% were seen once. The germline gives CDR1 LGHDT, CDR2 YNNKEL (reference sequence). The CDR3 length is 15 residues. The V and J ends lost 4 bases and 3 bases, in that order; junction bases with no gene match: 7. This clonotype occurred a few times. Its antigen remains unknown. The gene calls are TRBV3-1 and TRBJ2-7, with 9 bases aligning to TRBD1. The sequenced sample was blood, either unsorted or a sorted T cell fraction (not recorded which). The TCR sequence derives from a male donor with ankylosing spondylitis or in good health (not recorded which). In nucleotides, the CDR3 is TGTGCCAGCAGCCGTAGGGGACAGGGTTACTACGAGCAGTACTTC. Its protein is CASSRRGQGYYEQYF.